What follows are 29 T cell receptor beta chains derived from one specimen sequenced in a study of blood T cell repertoires in COVID-19 (dated by TCRdb to the early 2020s). Library preparation employed the immunoSEQ multiplex PCR assay. The clones in this table, taken by TCRdb from immuneACCESS, are in-frame only. Not every clone is retained; where verified, under half of the shortfall comes from an unresolved V gene, and the cause of the rest is unknown. This sample gives approximately 200,000 clones in total; 70% to 90% of them show up just once. About a tenth of the sample is taken by the ten largest. The sequencing input was PBMCs or T cells enriched from blood (not recorded which). The origin of the receptors is a man in his forties who had recovered from COVID-19.

The rearrangement uses TRBV5-6 and TRBJ1-1; 11 bases match TRBD1. Germline V gene lookup returns CDR1 SGHDT and CDR2 YYEEEE. V dropped 4 bases and J dropped 4; count of bases not matched to a gene: 6. The CDR3 is 15 residues long. This CDR3 reads CASSPAGTGGTEAFF. The CDR3, as DNA: TGTGCCAGCAGCCCCGCCGGGACAGGGGGCACTGAAGCTTTCTTT.

The chain carries TRBV21-1 and TRBJ1-5; the table's D call, TRBD1, has no DNA check behind it. TRBV21-1 is shown as a pseudogene. This CDR3 contains 15 residues. Here the CDR3 DNA reads TGTGCCAGCAGCAACCTCCGCAGGGGAAATCAGCCCCAGCATTTT. It encodes CASSNLRRGNQPQHF.

This chain links TRBV7-9 with TRBJ2-5; no definite D call. Trimming took off 4 bases at V and 5 bases at J, with 8 bases between the two ends. The CDR3 is 12 residues long. CDR1 is SEHNR and CDR2 is FQNEAQ in the germline V gene (reference sequence). CDR3 residues: CASSSEVETQYF. For the CDR3, the DNA is TGTGCCAGCAGCTCAGAGGTCGAGACCCAGTACTTC. The variable domain in full, completed from reference TRBV7-9 and TRBJ2-5, reads DTGVSQNPRHKITKRGQNVTFRCDPISEHNRLYWYRQTLGQGPEFLTYFQNEAQLEKSRLLSDRFSAERPKGSFSTLEIQRTEQGDSAMYLCASSSEVETQYFGPGTRLLVL.

The genes are TRBV9 and TRBJ2-5, with 7 bases lining up with TRBD1. With 4 bases clipped from V and 4 bases from J, the junction kept 1 base outside the gene matches. The germline CDR1 and CDR2 sequences are SGDLS and YYNGEE. The CDR3 has 12 amino acids. The DNA of the CDR3 is TGTGCCAGCAGCCGACAGGGAGAGACCCAGTACTTC. Translation gives CASSRQGETQYF.

The genes are TRBV7-7 and TRBJ2-1; 15 bases align to TRBD2. There are 21 residues in the CDR3. Germline CDR1 SSHAT, CDR2 FNYEAQ (reference sequence). Losses at the gene ends were 5 bases for V and 1 base for J; bases not matched to a gene: 15. The CDR3 sequence is CASSPGLAGGMGFRSYNEQFF. The DNA for the CDR3 is TGTGCCAGCAGCCCCGGACTAGCGGGAGGGATGGGGTTTAGGTCCTACAATGAGCAGTTCTTC.

V and J are TRBV6-5 and TRBJ1-2; 8 bases agree with TRBD1. Germline V gene sequence: CDR1 MNHEY, CDR2 SVGAGI. Losses at the gene ends were 5 bases for V and 4 bases for J; bases not matched to a gene: 9. There are 15 residues in the CDR3. In DNA form, the CDR3 reads TGTGCCAGCAGTAAGGGACAGGCCGGTGGCTATGGCTACACCTTC. Encoded protein: CASSKGQAGGYGYTF.

The table lists this clone with a few counts. The chain has TRBV7-6 and TRBJ1-4; D is perhaps TRBD1 (6 bases). This CDR3 region has 13 residues. Germline V gene lookup returns CDR1 SGHVS and CDR2 FNYEAQ. V was cut by 2 bases and J by 8 bases, with 9 bases left in between. The DNA for the CDR3 is TGTGCCAGCAGCTTAATCACAGGGGAAAAACTGTTTTTT. It codes for CASSLITGEKLFF.

J is TRBJ1-3 and V is TRBV4-1, with D unresolved. The V end lost 2 bases, the J end lost 4 bases, and 9 bases lay between the germline ends. Germline CDR1 reads MGHRA; CDR2 reads YSYEKL. This CDR3 contains 14 residues. The CDR3 coding sequence is TGCGCCAGCAGCCAAAGCGTGCCAGGAAACACCATATATTTT. This gives the protein CASSQSVPGNTIYF.

The table lists this clone with a count of one. V usage is TRBV14 and J usage is TRBJ2-1, with 7 bases that match TRBD1. This CDR3 is built from 16 residues. Germline values: CDR1 SGHDN, CDR2 FVKESK. With V trimmed by 1 base and J by 9 bases, 12 bases remained unmatched. The CDR3 bases are TGTGCCAGCAGCCAAGGTCTTGGGGACAGAAGGGGTGAGCAGTTCTTC. This translates into CASSQGLGDRRGEQFF.

The chain combines TRBV29-1 with TRBJ2-2; D unclear. Germline V gene lookup returns CDR1 SQVTM and CDR2 ANQGSEA. The CDR3 spans 11 residues. In DNA, the CDR3 is TGCAGTGCTACTGATGTCGGGGAGCTGTTTTTT. Translating gives CSATDVGELFF.

This chain joins TRBV3-1 (or the pseudogene TRBV3-2) and TRBJ2-5, with 7 positions matching TRBD2. CDR1 is LGHDT and CDR2 is YNNKEL in the germline V gene (reference sequence). V lost 8 bases to trimming and J lost 7 bases; unmatched junction nucleotides: 7. This CDR3 contains 12 residues. The CDR3 nucleotides read TGTGCCAGCGAACTAGCGCCCGGGACCCAGTACTTC. Translation gives CASELAPGTQYF.

This clone is judged medium-sized. The chain is built from TRBV6-2 or TRBV6-3 and TRBJ2-6, with D perhaps matching TRBD1 (5 bases). Trimming pared 5 bases from V and 0 bases from J, leaving 8 bases between. This CDR3 spans 15 amino acids. Germline V gene sequence: CDR1 MNHEY, CDR2 SVGEGT. Written as DNA, the CDR3 is TGTGCCAGCAGTGATCAGGGCTCTGGGGCCAACGTCCTGACTTTC. Residues: CASSDQGSGANVLTF.

This clone was observed once. V and J are TRBV6-5 and TRBJ1-1; the match to TRBD1 covers 7 bases. The CDR3 loop spans 13 amino acids. CDR1 and CDR2 from the germline V gene are MNHEY and SVGAGI. The ends lost 8 bases at V and 1 base at J; junction bases unmatched: 4. The CDR3 region is CASLDRQNTEAFF. As DNA, the CDR3 is TGTGCCAGCCTGGACAGGCAGAACACTGAAGCTTTCTTT.

The rearrangement links TRBV3-1 (or the pseudogene TRBV3-2) to TRBJ2-7; 7 nucleotides agree with TRBD1. Trimming took 2 bases from V and 5 from J; bases not matched to a gene: 3. Germline V gene sequence: CDR1 LGHDT, CDR2 YNNKEL (reference sequence). This CDR3 region has 13 residues. The CDR3 DNA follows: TGTGCCAGCAGCCAAAGACAGGGTAACGAGCAGTACTTC. Translating gives CASSQRQGNEQYF.

This chain connects TRBV3-1 (or the pseudogene TRBV3-2) to TRBJ1-5; 8 nucleotides line up with TRBD1. J lost 2 bases, V lost 4 bases, and 1 base had no gene match. Germline-derived CDR1 and CDR2 are LGHDT and YNNKEL (reference sequence). The CDR3 has 14 residues. CDR3 protein: CASSLDRGNQPQHF. In DNA form, the CDR3 reads TGTGCCAGCAGCCTGGACAGGGGCAATCAGCCCCAGCATTTT.

This chain connects TRBV7-9 to TRBJ2-7; TRBD1 agrees at 7 bases. Germline V gives CDR1 SEHNR, CDR2 FQNEAQ (reference sequence). With 5 bases clipped from V and 2 bases from J, the junction kept 3 bases outside the gene matches. CDR3 length: 13 amino acids. CDR3 sequence: CASSRQGPYEQYF. CDR3 sequence (DNA): TGTGCCAGCAGCCGACAGGGCCCCTACGAGCAGTACTTC.

The J gene is TRBJ1-3, the V gene TRBV3-1 (or the pseudogene TRBV3-2); D unresolved. Germline loops: CDR1 LGHDT, CDR2 YNNKEL (reference sequence). Trimming stripped 0 bases from V and 2 bases from J, with 14 bases between. This CDR3 has 17 residues. The CDR3 here is CASSQDLRRRPGNTIYF. In nucleotides, the CDR3 is TGTGCCAGCAGCCAAGATCTTCGCAGGAGGCCTGGAAACACCATATATTTT.

The chain couples TRBV6-1 to TRBJ1-2; D remains ambiguous. Germline values: CDR1 MNHNS, CDR2 SASEGT. V lost 3 bases and J lost 8, with 13 bases in between. This CDR3 spans 13 amino acids. DNA for the CDR3: TGTGCCAGCAGTGAGAGCAGGCATCACGGCTACACCTTC. This sequence encodes CASSESRHHGYTF.

The genes are TRBV29-1 and TRBJ1-1; D gene uncertain. The germline CDR1 and CDR2 sequences are SQVTM and ANQGSEA. The germline V and J ends were trimmed by 6 bases and 1 base, with 6 bases remaining between them. The CDR3 contains 11 residues. CDR3 residues: CSVLRNTEAFF. The CDR3 bases are TGCAGCGTCCTAAGGAACACTGAAGCTTTCTTT. Full variable domain (outside the CDR3, taken from reference TRBV29-1 and TRBJ1-1): SAVISQKPSRDICQRGTSLTIQCQVDSQVTMMFWYRQQPGQSLTLIATANQGSEATYESGFVIDKFPISRPNLTFSTLTVSNMSPEDSSIYLCSVLRNTEAFFGQGTRLTVV.

This chain links TRBV5-1 with TRBJ1-4; D unclear. Germline lookup yields CDR1 SGHRS and CDR2 YFSETQ. V gave up 4 bases and J gave up 0 bases, with 7 bases separating them. This CDR3 has 14 amino acids. Here the CDR3 reads CASSIQTTNEKLFF. Here the CDR3 DNA reads TGCGCCAGCAGCATCCAAACAACTAATGAAAAACTGTTTTTT.

This chain connects TRBV7-9 to TRBJ2-5, with 8 bases lining up with TRBD2. CDR1 and CDR2 from the germline V gene are SEHNR and FQNEAQ (reference sequence). The CDR3 runs to 15 residues. The V and J ends lost 3 bases and 0 bases, in that order; junction bases with no gene match: 3. Here the CDR3 reads CASSFVSGNQETQYF. In DNA, the CDR3 is TGTGCCAGCAGCTTTGTTAGCGGGAACCAAGAGACCCAGTACTTC. The whole variable domain, remainder taken from reference TRBV7-9 and TRBJ2-5, is DTGVSQNPRHKITKRGQNVTFRCDPISEHNRLYWYRQTLGQGPEFLTYFQNEAQLEKSRLLSDRFSAERPKGSFSTLEIQRTEQGDSAMYLCASSFVSGNQETQYFGPGTRLLVL.

The CDR3, as DNA: TGTGCCAGCTCACCACTCCCCCTAAGGGGGGGGCCCAACACCGGGGAGCTGTTTTTT. Translating it yields CASSPLPLRGGPNTGELFF. This chain uses TRBV18 with TRBJ2-2, with a tentative D call TRBD2 (7 bases). Trimming pared 1 base from V and 2 bases from J, leaving 20 bases between. Germline V gene data show CDR1 as KGHSH and CDR2 as LQKENI. This CDR3 spans 19 amino acids.

The chain links TRBV19 to TRBJ1-2; 8 nucleotides align to TRBD1. The V gene end was trimmed by 3 bases and the J gene end by 1 base; junction bases not matched to a gene: 4. The germline gives CDR1 LNHDA, CDR2 SQIVND (reference sequence). This CDR3 comprises 15 residues. The CDR3 DNA reads as TGTGCCAGTAGTATGTTGACAGGGGTTAACTATGGCTACACCTTC. Its translation: CASSMLTGVNYGYTF.

The chain joins TRBV5-1 to TRBJ2-2; no clear D gene. Germline values: CDR1 SGHRS, CDR2 YFSETQ. The CDR3 consists of 15 residues. V shed 4 bases and J shed 4 bases, with 14 bases lying between them. This chain's CDR3 is CASSDQGGSTGELFF. CDR3 nucleotide sequence: TGCGCCAGCAGCGACCAAGGCGGATCCACCGGGGAGCTGTTTTTT.

The gene calls are TRBV19 and TRBJ2-7; 7 bases map to TRBD2. Germline CDR1 and CDR2: LNHDA and SQIVND (reference sequence). The CDR3 is made up of 17 amino acids. The V and J ends lost 3 bases and 3 bases, in that order; junction bases with no gene match: 14. Here the CDR3 DNA reads TGTGCCAGTAGTATTGAATGGGGAGGGAACTCCAACTACGAGCAGTACTTC. It is translated as CASSIEWGGNSNYEQYF.

The chain carries TRBV7-9 and TRBJ1-5; D remains unclear. Per the germline V gene, CDR1 is SEHNR and CDR2 is FQNEAQ (reference sequence). Trimming cost V 4 bases and J 9 bases, with 7 bases left between them. CDR3 length: 11 residues. CDR3 nucleotide sequence: TGTGCCAGCAGCTCCCTCGGGCCCCAGCATTTT. Its protein is CASSSLGPQHF.

The rearrangement joins TRBV19 to TRBJ2-1, with 7 bases lining up with TRBD2. This CDR3 is built from 15 residues. V shed 4 bases, J shed 5 bases, and the junction held 8 bases outside the gene matches. The germline V gene encodes CDR1 LNHDA and CDR2 SQIVND (reference sequence). The CDR3 region has the DNA TGTGCCAGTAGTACGGGAGGATTAGTACACAATGAGCAGTTCTTC. Protein: CASSTGGLVHNEQFF. The complete variable domain, with remaining parts taken from reference TRBV19 and TRBJ2-1, reads DGGITQSPKYLFRKEGQNVTLSCEQNLNHDAMYWYRQDPGQGLRLIYYSQIVNDFQKGDIAEGYSVSREKKESFPLTVTSAQKNPTAFYLCASSTGGLVHNEQFFGPGTRLTVL.

This clone has a handful of counts. V is TRBV5-1 and J is TRBJ2-7, with 10 positions matching TRBD1. With V trimmed by 2 bases and J by 3 bases, 2 bases remained unmatched. Germline-derived CDR1 and CDR2 are SGHRS and YFSETQ. There are 14 residues in the CDR3. CDR3 coding DNA: TGCGCCAGCAGCTTCTGGGACAGGGGCTACGAGCAGTACTTC. It specifies CASSFWDRGYEQYF.

The chain has TRBV5-1 and TRBJ1-1; possible D gene TRBD1, 6 bases. The CDR3 loop spans 17 amino acids. V was trimmed by 4 bases and J by 0 bases, leaving 19 bases between them. Germline V gene lookup returns CDR1 SGHRS and CDR2 YFSETQ. CDR3 DNA sequence: TGCGCCAGCAGCCCCTCGGTACAGGGTGGGGTGAACACTGAAGCTTTCTTT. It yields the protein CASSPSVQGGVNTEAFF.